This is a list of T cell receptor beta chains from one sample in a study of cytomegalovirus exposure and HLA in healthy donors. Some clones are missing from TCRdb's copy, which holds only in-frame ones; the method was immunoSEQ multiplex PCR. Of fewer than 200,000 clones listed, around three quarters are singletons. The material sequenced was PBMCs. The receptors come from a man aged 35 to 55 in good health and CMV-seronegative. The conserved cysteine and the conserved F or W are not part of the CDR3 here. Clone size appears in some rows only: once, few, many, or a class for an expanded clone.

len	abundance	v_gene	CDR3aa
12	once	TRBV29-1	SVGGGTVNEKLF
12	once	TRBV6-5	ASSPLTGTYEQY
13	.	TRBV5-4	ASSLREGPYNEQF
15	once	TRBV25-1	ASSGASDRVRNTEAF
12	.	TRBV21-1	ASSTGGPTYEQY
13	.	TRBV7-2	ASSPGGQGDYGYT
8	.	TRBV7-2	ASSPCGYT
14	.	TRBV27	ASSYRLARSTGELF
14	.	TRBV18	ASSPLAGENTGELF
14	.	TRBV9	ASSAPGSGSGNTIY
12	.	TRBV10-3	AISDRGGGNTIY
17	.	TRBV27	ASSLSPRQGVSGANVLT
13	.	TRBV25-1	ASSRTVRSYNEQF
14	.	TRBV19	ASSRQTGAVNSPLH
11	.	TRBV11-2	ASSLTGGTEAF
12	.	TRBV10-2	ASRGQGSNQPQH
14	.	TRBV27	ASSAALGLAAYEQY
14	few	TRBV5-1	ASSLAQGDFRETQY
16	few	TRBV18	ASSPRTSGIPLWDEQF
14	.	TRBV23-1	ASSPPRPPGGDEQF
11	.	TRBV4-2	ASSQGGHEKLF
15	.	TRBV7-2	ASSPTRTSWAYNEQF
11	.	TRBV6-5	ASSRRENTEAF
11	.	TRBV19	ATLGLDSGELF
16	.	TRBV4-1	ASSQVLAGGVFSYEQY
13	once	TRBV4-3	ASSERLAGIYEQY
12	.	TRBV9	ASSVASGSETQY
11	.	TRBV5-4	ASSSTVSYEQY
16	few	TRBV18	ASSTTGQGTSGANVLT
14	.	TRBV9	ASSPWELAGANEQF
12	few	TRBV7-2	ASKGRGVMETQY
14	.	TRBV7-2	ASSSLAGGTLNEQF
13	.	TRBV7-9	ASSLERQGAYGYT
14	.	TRBV11-3	ASSLEGARPHNEQF
14	few	TRBV4-1	ASSHPRGGSDNEQF
13	.	TRBV7-2	ASSLDPLITDTQY
15	.	TRBV29-1	SVVPSGRPVGTDTQY
13	.	TRBV11-2	ASSLLAGGSYEQY
12	once	TRBV30	AWSIAQATDTQY
13	.	TRBV2	ASSEEQTSNQPQH
12	.	TRBV19	ASSIWRVREKLF
9	.	TRBV29-1	SAEQGAEAF
18	.	TRBV13	ASSLAPRDPSGGGGNEQF
12	.	TRBV12-5	ASGLADRDNEQF
13	.	TRBV5-1	ASSWGQGSTDTQY
13	once	TRBV18	ASSPGTGGYNEQF
13	.	TRBV18	ASSPGLAGSNEQF
13	once	TRBV9	ASSVASTREETQY
12	.	TRBV11-2	ASSLATERDFEY
15	.	TRBV7-2	ASSLARSSGSISEQF
14	.	TRBV5-4	ASSLQGRGFTDTQY
14	.	TRBV6-6	ASRPAKSIYNSPLH
10	.	TRBV9	ASSYGVGEQY
12	.	TRBV5-1	ASSINLEADTQY
13	.	TRBV6-5	ASSYGDRENTEAF
10	few	TRBV25-1	ASSGQGYEQY
14	.	TRBV2	ASSRDRGSSGNTIY
13	.	TRBV27	ASSSFQGRRVGYT
14	.	TRBV27	ASSLSSGGAYNEQF
13	once	TRBV5-1	ASSLGQGFYTEAF